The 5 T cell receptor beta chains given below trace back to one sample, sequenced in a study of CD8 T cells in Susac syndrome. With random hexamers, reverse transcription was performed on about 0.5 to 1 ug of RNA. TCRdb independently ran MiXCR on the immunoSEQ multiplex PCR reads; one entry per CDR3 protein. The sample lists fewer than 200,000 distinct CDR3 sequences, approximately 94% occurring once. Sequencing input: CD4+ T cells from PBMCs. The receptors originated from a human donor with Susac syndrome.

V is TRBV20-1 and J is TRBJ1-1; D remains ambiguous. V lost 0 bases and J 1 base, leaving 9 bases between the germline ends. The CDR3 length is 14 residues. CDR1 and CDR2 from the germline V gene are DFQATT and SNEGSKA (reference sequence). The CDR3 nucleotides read TGCAGTGCTAGAGATTTTGGGTCGAACACTGAAGCTTTCTTT. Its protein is CSARDFGSNTEAFF.

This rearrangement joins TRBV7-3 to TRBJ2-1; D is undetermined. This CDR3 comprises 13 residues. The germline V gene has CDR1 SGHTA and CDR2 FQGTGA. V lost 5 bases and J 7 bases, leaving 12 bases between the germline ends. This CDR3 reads CASSLYLGNEQFF. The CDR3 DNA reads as TGTGCCAGCAGCCTATACCTCGGGAATGAGCAGTTCTTC. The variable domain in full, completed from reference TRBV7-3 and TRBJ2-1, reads GAGVSQTPSNKVTEKGKYVELRCDPISGHTALYWYRQSLGQGPEFLIYFQGTGAADDSGLPNDRFFAVRPEGSVSTLKIQRTERGDSAVYLCASSLYLGNEQFFGPGTRLTVL.

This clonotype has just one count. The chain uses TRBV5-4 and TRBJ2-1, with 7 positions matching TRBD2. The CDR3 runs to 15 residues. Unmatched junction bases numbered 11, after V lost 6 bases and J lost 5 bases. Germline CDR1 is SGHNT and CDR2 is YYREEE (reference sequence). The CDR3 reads CASNSGVQRNNEQFF. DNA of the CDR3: TGTGCCAGCAACAGCGGGGTTCAGAGAAACAATGAGCAGTTCTTC.

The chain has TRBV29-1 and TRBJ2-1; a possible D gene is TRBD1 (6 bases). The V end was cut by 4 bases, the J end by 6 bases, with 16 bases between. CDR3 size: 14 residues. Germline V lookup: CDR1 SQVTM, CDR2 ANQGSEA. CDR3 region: CSVVNRDVGNEQFF. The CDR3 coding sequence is TGCAGCGTTGTCAACAGGGACGTCGGCAATGAGCAGTTCTTC.

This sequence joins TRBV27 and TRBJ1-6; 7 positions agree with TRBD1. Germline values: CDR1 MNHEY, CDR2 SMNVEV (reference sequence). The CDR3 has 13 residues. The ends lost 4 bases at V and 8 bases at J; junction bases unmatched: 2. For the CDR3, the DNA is TGTGCCAGCAGTTGGGGGACAGATTCACCCCTCCACTTT. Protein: CASSWGTDSPLHF.